Presented here are 32 T cell receptor beta chains from one specimen sequenced in a study of Ad26.COV2.S vaccination and SARS-CoV-2 variants (dated by TCRdb to about 2021). Read against the paper, the sample's treatment or condition label means: roughly 20 received Ad26.COV2.S at low or high dose, single or two shots; several received placebo; per-sample allocation not given. For vaccine and placebo recipients, repertoires were sequenced using samples collected on day 63 after the first injection. Library creation used the immunoSEQ multiplex PCR assay. The clones in this table, taken by TCRdb from immuneACCESS, are in-frame only. Not every clone is retained; where verified, under half of the shortfall comes from an unresolved V gene, and the cause of the rest is unknown. The sample table contains 450,000 to 550,000 clones; only one count was recorded for about 88% of them. In total, the top ten clones hold approximately 2.5% of the sample.

The sample consisted of peripheral blood, taken in a trial of Ad26.COV2.S vaccine versus placebo. The receptors derive from a person aged 18 to 65 who received the Ad26.COV2.S COVID-19 vaccine or a placebo.

This clone was observed once. V and J are TRBV2 and TRBJ1-2, with TRBD1 as a possible D gene (6 bases). The CDR3 sequence is 12 residues long. CDR1 and CDR2 (germline): SNHLY, FYNNEI. Trimming took 10 bases from V and 6 from J, leaving 15 bases between them. CDR3 in amino acids: CATNRAADGYTF. The CDR3 coding sequence is TGTGCCACCAACAGGGCGGCGGATGGCTACACCTTC.

The rearrangement links TRBV9 to TRBJ2-3; tentative D call: TRBD2 (5 bases). Between the trimmed V and J ends, which lost 10 bases and 2 bases, there was a span of 14 bases. The germline CDR1 and CDR2 sequences are SGDLS and YYNGEE. The CDR3 sequence is 13 residues long. The CDR3 here is CAGGRNPTDTQYF. The CDR3 DNA reads as TGTGCCGGTGGGAGAAACCCCACAGATACGCAGTATTTT.

The chain employs TRBV3-1 (or the pseudogene TRBV3-2) and TRBJ2-1, with TRBD2 identical over 14 bases. The CDR3 spans 14 residues. V was pared by 6 bases and J by 13 bases, with 8 bases of the junction left unmatched. In germline, CDR1 is LGHDT, CDR2 YNNKEL (reference sequence). CDR3 bases: TGTGCCAGCAGTCAGCCGACTAGCGGGAGGGCCCAGTTCTTC. Its protein is CASSQPTSGRAQFF.

This clone was seen a handful of times. The chain has TRBV4-2 and TRBJ2-7; 10 nucleotides align to TRBD2. Germline V CDR1 and CDR2: LGHNA, YNFKEQ. The CDR3 length is 15 residues. V gave up 1 base and J gave up 3 bases; unmatched junction bases: 3. CDR3 in DNA: TGTGCCAGCAGCCAAGGAGCGGGAGGGCGCTACGAGCAGTACGTC. Its protein is CASSQGAGGRYEQYV.

CDR3 sequence: CASSFLGPRTVNQPQHF. As DNA, the CDR3 is TGTGCCAGCAGTTTCCTCGGACCAAGGACAGTCAATCAGCCCCAGCATTTT. V usage is TRBV6-2 or TRBV6-3 and J usage is TRBJ1-5; tentatively, D is TRBD1 (6 bases). Germline CDR1 MNHEY, CDR2 SVGEGT. The CDR3 consists of 17 residues. V gave up 4 bases and J gave up 3 bases, with 19 bases separating them.

The chain uses TRBV2 and TRBJ2-7, with no clear D. The V and J ends lost 6 bases and 10 bases respectively, with 13 bases between them. This CDR3 comprises 11 residues. Germline loops: CDR1 SNHLY, CDR2 FYNNEI. The CDR3 nucleotides are TGTGCCAGCAGCCCGGACCTTCGTCAGTACTTC. This gives the protein CASSPDLRQYF.

This clone turned up a few times. This sequence joins TRBV5-6 and TRBJ1-6; unclear D gene. The CDR3 runs 16 residues. The germline V and J ends were trimmed by 4 bases and 0 bases, with 11 bases remaining between them. CDR1 and CDR2 from the germline V gene are SGHDT and YYEEEE. DNA of the CDR3: TGTGCCAGCAGCACCCGACTCAGCTCCTATAATTCACCCCTCCACTTT. It encodes CASSTRLSSYNSPLHF.

J is TRBJ1-1 and V is TRBV10-3; 10 bases match TRBD1. The CDR3 runs 16 residues. From germline, CDR1 is ENHRY and CDR2 SYGVKD. J lost 5 bases, V lost 3 bases, and 9 bases had no gene match. The CDR3 bases are TGTGCCATCAGTGATCCCGGGACAGGGGATCGGACTGAAGCTTTCTTT. Translating it yields CAISDPGTGDRTEAFF.

This chain uses TRBV7-3 with TRBJ2-1, with D possibly being TRBD2 (6 bases). The CDR3 covers 14 residues. CDR1 SGHTA and CDR2 FQGTGA come from the germline V gene. Trimming stripped 0 bases from V and 6 bases from J, with 9 bases between. CDR3 region: CASSLTRDGNEQFF. The CDR3 region has the DNA TGTGCCAGCAGCTTAACGCGGGATGGCAATGAGCAGTTCTTC. Variable domain in full (rest from reference TRBV7-3 and TRBJ2-1): GAGVSQTPSNKVTEKGKYVELRCDPISGHTALYWYRQSLGQGPEFLIYFQGTGAADDSGLPNDRFFAVRPEGSVSTLKIQRTERGDSAVYLCASSLTRDGNEQFFGPGTRLTVL.

The chain combines TRBV13 with TRBJ2-3, with no clear D. The germline CDR1 and CDR2 sequences are PRHDT and FYEKMQ (reference sequence). The V end was cut by 5 bases, the J end by 4 bases, with 22 bases between. The CDR3 is made up of 17 amino acids. The CDR3 region has the DNA TGTGCCAGCAGCCCCCCCACCGGACCCAGCAGCCCAGATACGCAGTATTTT. This gives the protein CASSPPTGPSSPDTQYF. Looking up the rest from reference TRBV13 and TRBJ2-3 gives the full variable domain: AAGVIQSPRHLIKEKRETATLKCYPIPRHDTVYWYQQGPGQDPQFLISFYEKMQSDKGSIPDRFSAQQFSDYHSELNMSSLELGDSALYFCASSPPTGPSSPDTQYFGPGTRLTVL.

The genes are TRBV10-3 and TRBJ2-7; D possibly corresponds to TRBD1 (5 bases). Germline CDR1 and CDR2: ENHRY and SYGVKD. V lost 5 bases and J lost 4, with 12 bases in between. This CDR3 has 13 residues. CDR3 nucleotide sequence: TGTGCCATCAGTCCCTGGGGCAGTTACGAGCAGTACGTC. It translates to CAISPWGSYEQYV.

The chain recombines TRBV14 with TRBJ1-3; D is undetermined. The CDR3 has 14 residues. V was trimmed by 1 base and J by 0 bases, leaving 4 bases between them. CDR1 and CDR2 (germline): SGHDN, FVKESK. Here the CDR3 DNA reads TGTGCCAGCAGCCAAGTAAACTCTGGAAACACCATATATTTT. The encoded protein is CASSQVNSGNTIYF.

This sequence joins TRBV15 and TRBJ1-1; D might be TRBD1 (5 bases). CDR3 length: 16 amino acids. Germline V gene sequence: CDR1 LNHNV, CDR2 YYDKDF (reference sequence). V was pared by 1 base and J by 3 bases, with 15 bases between. CDR3 sequence (DNA): TGTGCCACCAGCAGAGTCGGGGGGTTGGGGGACACTGAAGCTTTCTTT. This encodes CATSRVGGLGDTEAFF. Based on the CDR3 plus reference TRBV15 and TRBJ1-1, the full variable domain is DAMVIQNPRYQVTQFGKPVTLSCSQTLNHNVMYWYQQKSSQAPKLLFHYYDKDFNNEADTPDNFQSRRPNTSFCFLDIRSPGLGDTAMYLCATSRVGGLGDTEAFFGQGTRLTVV.

V is TRBV29-1 and J is TRBJ2-2, with D possibly TRBD2 on 7 matching bases. This CDR3 has 15 amino acids. Germline V gene lookup returns CDR1 SQVTM and CDR2 ANQGSEA. V was pared by 7 bases and J by 3 bases, with 18 bases between. The CDR3 sequence is CSATLRGGYTGELFF. In DNA form, the CDR3 reads TGCAGCGCCACCCTTAGGGGGGGATACACCGGGGAGCTGTTTTTT.

This clone was observed a single time. V usage is TRBV5-6 and J usage is TRBJ2-1; tentatively, D is TRBD2 (5 bases). The CDR3 spans 14 residues. Germline lookup yields CDR1 SGHDT and CDR2 YYEEEE. The V end lost 1 base, the J end lost 8 bases, and 13 bases lay between the germline ends. The CDR3: CASSLLRRGDEQFF. CDR3 nucleotides: TGTGCCAGCAGCTTGCTGCGTCGGGGTGATGAGCAGTTCTTC.

The chain carries TRBV14 and TRBJ2-3, with 8 positions matching TRBD2. The trim removed 4 bases at V and 8 bases at J, leaving 8 bases unmatched. Germline CDR1 and CDR2: SGHDN and FVKESK. The CDR3 is 14 amino acids. The CDR3 DNA sequence: TGTGCCAGCAGCCCCTCCGCGGGAGGAGGTACGCAGTATTTT. Residues: CASSPSAGGGTQYF.

The J gene is TRBJ2-3, the V gene TRBV20-1, with 8 bases that match TRBD2. With 3 bases clipped from V and 6 bases from J, the junction kept 8 bases outside the gene matches. CDR3 size: 14 residues. Looked up from germline, CDR1 is DFQATT and CDR2 is SNEGSKA (reference sequence). The CDR3 is CSASIAGSRDTQYF. CDR3 DNA: TGCAGTGCTAGTATAGCGGGATCGCGCGATACGCAGTATTTT.

The table lists this clone with a count of one. The chain carries TRBV7-6 and TRBJ1-1, with D possibly being TRBD1 (6 bases). CDR1 SGHVS and CDR2 FNYEAQ come from the germline V gene. V lost 5 bases to trimming and J lost 3 bases, with 13 bases between them. This CDR3 region has 14 residues. The CDR3 here is CASSLWEGDTEAFF. The CDR3 DNA follows: TGTGCCAGCAGCCTTTGGGAGGGGGACACTGAAGCTTTCTTT.

This sequence joins TRBV12-5 and TRBJ2-5; D might be TRBD2 (6 bases). V was trimmed by 0 bases and J by 7 bases, leaving 24 bases between them. CDR3 length: 18 amino acids. CDR1 is LGHNT, CDR2 FRNRAP, per germline. This CDR3 is CASGLVIDGTSLPGTQYF. In DNA, the CDR3 is TGTGCTAGTGGTTTGGTAATAGACGGGACTTCCCTCCCAGGGACCCAGTACTTC.

The chain couples TRBV10-3 to TRBJ1-2; tentative D call: TRBD1 (5 bases). Germline V gene sequence: CDR1 ENHRY, CDR2 SYGVKD. The CDR3 sequence is 14 residues long. CDR3 in DNA: TGTGCTACCGGGCGGGGACCCACTAACTATGGCTACACCTTC. It is translated as CATGRGPTNYGYTF.

The J gene is TRBJ2-3, the V gene TRBV7-2, with a weak D call TRBD2 (6 bases). The CDR3 consists of 16 residues. The germline V and J ends were trimmed by 2 bases and 0 bases, with 12 bases remaining between them. From germline, CDR1 is SGHTA and CDR2 FQGNSA. CDR3 coding DNA: TGTGCCAGCAGCTTATTCTCCGGGACTAGCACAGATACGCAGTATTTT. It specifies CASSLFSGTSTDTQYF. The whole variable domain, filled in from reference TRBV7-2 and TRBJ2-3, reads GAGVSQSPSNKVTEKGKDVELRCDPISGHTALYWYRQSLGQGLEFLIYFQGNSAPDKSGLPSDRFSAERTGGSVSTLTIQRTQQEDSAVYLCASSLFSGTSTDTQYFGPGTRLTVL.

The chain uses TRBV6-1 and TRBJ2-1; 8 positions match TRBD1. After removal of 2 bases from V and 5 bases from J, the junction contained 8 bases not matched to a gene. Germline loops: CDR1 MNHNS, CDR2 SASEGT. The CDR3 consists of 16 residues. As DNA, the CDR3 is TGTGCCAGCAGTGAACGCAGGGGGCGCATCGACAATGAGCAGTTCTTC. Amino acid sequence: CASSERRGRIDNEQFF.

The chain links TRBV7-2 to TRBJ1-3, with unresolved D. Per the germline V gene, CDR1 is SGHTA and CDR2 is FQGNSA. The CDR3 runs 16 residues. V was cut by 3 bases and J by 0 bases, with 12 bases left in between. The CDR3 reads CASSFNLPFSGNTIYF. CDR3 sequence (DNA): TGTGCCAGCAGCTTCAACCTGCCCTTCTCTGGAAACACCATATATTTT.

This chain uses TRBV7-2 with TRBJ2-4; no definite D call. V was shortened by 2 bases and J by 0 bases, with 8 bases between the two germline ends. CDR1 and CDR2 from the germline V gene are SGHTA and FQGNSA. CDR3 length: 15 residues. In nucleotides, the CDR3 is TGTGCCAGCAGCTTACCAGGAATAGCCAAAAACATTCAGTACTTC. Translating gives CASSLPGIAKNIQYF.

The rearrangement links TRBV7-2 to TRBJ2-5, with unresolved D. CDR1 is SGHTA and CDR2 is FQGNSA in the germline V gene. The CDR3 has 13 amino acids. V was cut by 7 bases and J by 3 bases, with 12 bases left in between. This CDR3 is CASTRRVEETQYF. The CDR3 DNA is TGTGCCAGCACCCGCCGGGTCGAAGAGACCCAGTACTTC. The full variable domain, completed using reference TRBV7-2 and TRBJ2-5, is GAGVSQSPSNKVTEKGKDVELRCDPISGHTALYWYRQSLGQGLEFLIYFQGNSAPDKSGLPSDRFSAERTGGSVSTLTIQRTQQEDSAVYLCASTRRVEETQYFGPGTRLLVL.

V gene TRBV4-1 combines with J gene TRBJ2-3, with D perhaps matching TRBD2 (6 bases). Germline CDR1 MGHRA, CDR2 YSYEKL. Trimming removed 1 base at V and 4 bases at J, with 12 bases between. The CDR3 covers 15 residues. CDR3 DNA: TGCGCCAGCAGCCAAGTGGCTAGCGCCGCAGATACGCAGTATTTT. Residues: CASSQVASAADTQYF.

The rearrangement links TRBV6-1 to TRBJ2-1; D gene ambiguous. V lost 3 bases and J lost 10, with 4 bases in between. The CDR3 runs to 10 residues. The V gene's germline CDR1 is MNHNS and CDR2 SASEGT. The CDR3 here is CASSDKEQFF. The CDR3 region has the DNA TGTGCCAGCAGTGATAAGGAGCAGTTCTTC.

Notes on this clone: At one end the junction does not follow the germline gene, possibly because of a read error. This chain links TRBV5-5 with TRBJ2-3, with D possibly being TRBD1 or TRBD2 (5 bases each). The germline gives CDR1 SGHKS, CDR2 YYEKEE (reference sequence). The CDR3 contains 13 residues. The CDR3 DNA reads TGTGCCAGCAGTGGGGGAGCCACAGAAACGCAGTATTTT. Its protein product is CASSGGATETQYF. The full variable domain, its missing parts supplied by reference TRBV5-5 and TRBJ2-3, is DAGVTQSPTHLIKTRGQQVTLRCSPISGHKSVSWYQQVLGQGPQFIFQYYEKEERGRGNFPDRFSARQFPNYSSELNVNALLLGDSALYLCASSGGATETQYFGPGTRLTVL.

A single count supports this clone. The same CDR3 is also encoded by other DNA sequences in this sample. The V and J genes are TRBV5-4 and TRBJ2-5; D gene unclear. The V end was cut by 0 bases, the J end by 3 bases, with 6 bases between. CDR1 and CDR2 (germline): SGHNT, YYREEE (reference sequence). This CDR3 has 13 amino acids. The CDR3 nucleotides are TGTGCCAGCAGCTTGGGTGCGGAAGAGACCCAGTACTTC. This translates into CASSLGAEETQYF.

J is TRBJ2-5 and V is TRBV5-1; D uncertain. In germline, CDR1 is SGHRS, CDR2 YFSETQ. The germline V and J ends were trimmed by 4 bases and 5 bases, with 18 bases remaining between them. The CDR3 totals 15 residues. CDR3 nucleotide sequence: TGCGCCAGCAGCCGGGCTTCGGTTCTAGAGGAGACCCAGTACTTC. As protein: CASSRASVLEETQYF.

This clone was found once. The V call is TRBV3-1 (or the pseudogene TRBV3-2), the J call TRBJ2-3, with D perhaps assigned TRBD1 or TRBD2 (6 bases each). Germline loops: CDR1 LGHDT, CDR2 YNNKEL (reference sequence). V gave up 3 bases and J gave up 5 bases, with 21 bases separating them. This CDR3 contains 17 residues. The CDR3: CASSHSAGGPEVDTQYF. The DNA of the CDR3 is TGTGCCAGCAGCCATTCGGCCGGGGGCCCCGAGGTAGATACGCAGTATTTT.

As regards this clone: The junction departs from the called germline gene at one end, perhaps through a read error. This chain uses TRBV3-1 (or the pseudogene TRBV3-2) with TRBJ2-5; no firm D call. Germline V CDR1 and CDR2: LGHDT, YNNKEL (reference sequence). The CDR3 loop spans 13 amino acids. The CDR3 loop reads CASSEDWEETQYF. DNA for the CDR3: TGTGCCAGCAGCGAAGACTGGGAAGAGACCCAGTACTTC.